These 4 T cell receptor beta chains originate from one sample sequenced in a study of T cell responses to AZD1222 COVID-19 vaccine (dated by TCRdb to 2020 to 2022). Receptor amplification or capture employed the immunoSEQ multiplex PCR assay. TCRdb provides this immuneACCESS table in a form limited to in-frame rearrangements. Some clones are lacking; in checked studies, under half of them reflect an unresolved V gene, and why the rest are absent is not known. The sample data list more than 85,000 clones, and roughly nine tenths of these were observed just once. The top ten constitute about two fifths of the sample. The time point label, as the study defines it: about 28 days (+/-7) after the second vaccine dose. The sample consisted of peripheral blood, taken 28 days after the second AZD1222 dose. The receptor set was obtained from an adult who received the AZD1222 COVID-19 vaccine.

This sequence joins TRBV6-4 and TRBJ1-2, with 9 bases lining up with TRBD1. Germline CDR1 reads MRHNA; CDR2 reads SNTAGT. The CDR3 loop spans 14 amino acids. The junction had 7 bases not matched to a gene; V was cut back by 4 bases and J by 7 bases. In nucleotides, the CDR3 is TGTGCCAGCAGTGCGACAGGGGGGTCTGGTGGCTACACCTTC. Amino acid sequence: CASSATGGSGGYTF.

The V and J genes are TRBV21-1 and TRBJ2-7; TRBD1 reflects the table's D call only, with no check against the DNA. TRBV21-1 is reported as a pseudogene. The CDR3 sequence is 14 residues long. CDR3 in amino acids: CASSPGQGRHEQYF. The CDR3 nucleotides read TGTGCCAGCAGCCCAGGACAGGGGAGGCATGAGCAGTACTTC.

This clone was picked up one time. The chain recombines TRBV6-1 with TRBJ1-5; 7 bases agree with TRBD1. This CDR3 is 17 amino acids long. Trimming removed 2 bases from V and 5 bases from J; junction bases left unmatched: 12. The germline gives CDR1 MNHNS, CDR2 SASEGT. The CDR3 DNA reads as TGTGCCAGCAGTGAAAAGGCAGGGGGAGTTGTTCATCAGCCCCAGCATTTT. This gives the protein CASSEKAGGVVHQPQHF.

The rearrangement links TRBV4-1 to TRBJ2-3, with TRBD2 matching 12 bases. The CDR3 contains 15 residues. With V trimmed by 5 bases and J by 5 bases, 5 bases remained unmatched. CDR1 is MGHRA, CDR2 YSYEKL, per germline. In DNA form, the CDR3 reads TGCGCCAGCAGCGTACTAGCGGGAGGATTAGATACGCAGTATTTT. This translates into CASSVLAGGLDTQYF.